These 21 T cell receptor beta chains were all obtained from the same sample, sequenced in a study of T cell repertoires in cytomegalovirus infection. TCRdb used MiXCR to reprocess the reads, holding one entry per CDR3 protein. The sample gives about 830,000 distinct CDR3 sequences, approximately 30% of which show up once; 12% is in the top ten. Their antigens remain unidentified. Here the sequenced sample was cultured CD8+ T cells from PBMCs, taken from culture after CMV antigen stimulation. These receptors all stem from a human donor in good health (CMV status not recorded). Some clones in this sample may be carry-over from other donors' samples.

This clonotype showed up just once. This sequence joins TRBV2 and TRBJ2-5; tentatively, D is TRBD1 (6 bases). This CDR3 comprises 12 residues. Germline lookup yields CDR1 SNHLY and CDR2 FYNNEI. Trimming stripped 7 bases from V and 4 bases from J, with 10 bases between. This CDR3 is CASKGQRETQYF. CDR3 nucleotides: TGTGCCAGCAAAGGACAGCGAGAGACCCAGTACTTC. Variable domain in full (rest from reference TRBV2 and TRBJ2-5): EPEVTQTPSHQVTQMGQEVILRCVPISNHLYFYWYRQILGQKVEFLVSFYNNEISEKSEIFDDQFSVERPDGSNFTLKIRSTKLEDSAMYFCASKGQRETQYFGPGTRLLVL.

This clonotype appeared many times. The chain employs TRBV7-9 and TRBJ2-5; D remains unclear. Trimming pared 5 bases from V and 4 bases from J, leaving 11 bases between. The CDR3 is 13 residues long. Looked up from germline, CDR1 is SEHNR and CDR2 is FQNEAQ (reference sequence). CDR3 in DNA: TGTGCCAGCAGCATGGACCCGGGAGAGACCCAGTACTTC. It is translated as CASSMDPGETQYF. Based on the CDR3 plus reference TRBV7-9 and TRBJ2-5, the full variable domain is DTGVSQNPRHKITKRGQNVTFRCDPISEHNRLYWYRQTLGQGPEFLTYFQNEAQLEKSRLLSDRFSAERPKGSFSTLEIQRTEQGDSAMYLCASSMDPGETQYFGPGTRLLVL.

The genes are TRBV7-3 and TRBJ2-1; TRBD1 is a possible D gene (5 bases). Germline CDR1 reads SGHTA; CDR2 reads FQGTGA. This CDR3 contains 14 residues. V lost 5 bases to trimming and J lost 4 bases, with 12 bases between them. CDR3 in amino acids: CASSPRGKYNEQFF. CDR3 DNA: TGTGCCAGCAGCCCAAGGGGAAAGTACAATGAGCAGTTCTTC.

The J gene is TRBJ2-1, the V gene TRBV6-2 or TRBV6-3; 14 nucleotides align to TRBD2. The trim removed 5 bases at V and 3 bases at J, leaving 15 bases unmatched. The CDR3 length is 20 residues. In germline, CDR1 is MNHEY, CDR2 SVGEGT. The CDR3 spells CASSGPGTSGGALFYNEQFF. The CDR3 nucleotides are TGTGCCAGCAGTGGCCCCGGGACTAGCGGGGGAGCCCTTTTCTACAATGAGCAGTTCTTC.

Remarks on this clonotype: One end of the junction varies from germline; a read error may be responsible. The V and J genes are TRBV7-3 and TRBJ2-7, with D perhaps assigned TRBD1 or TRBD2 (6 bases each). Germline values: CDR1 SGHTA, CDR2 FQGTGA. This CDR3 contains 13 residues. The CDR3 DNA is TGTGCCAACAGCTTAACGGGGGCTAACGAGCAGTACTTC. Protein: CANSLTGANEQYF.

The chain is built from TRBV5-5 and TRBJ2-7; D uncertain. The CDR3 has 11 amino acids. Between the trimmed V and J ends, which lost 3 bases and 7 bases, there was a span of 8 bases. Germline CDR1 and CDR2: SGHKS and YYEKEE (reference sequence). The CDR3 DNA reads as TGTGCCAGCAGCTCGATTATGGAGCAGTACTTC. Amino acid sequence: CASSSIMEQYF.

This chain connects TRBV29-1 to TRBJ2-1; 8 bases fit TRBD1. Trimming took 2 bases from V and 10 from J; bases not matched to a gene: 7. Germline CDR1 and CDR2: SQVTM and ANQGSEA. This CDR3 has 13 amino acids. The CDR3 DNA is TGCAGCGTTGAAAAGGCAGGGGGCTGGGAGCAGTTCTTC. This encodes CSVEKAGGWEQFF.

The rearrangement joins TRBV6-6 to TRBJ1-2; TRBD1 is a possible D gene (5 bases). Per the germline V gene, CDR1 is MNHNY and CDR2 is SVGAGI (reference sequence). Trimming took 6 bases from V and 0 from J, leaving 17 bases between them. This CDR3 has 16 amino acids. CDR3 loop: CASSSIPGPTNYGYTF. CDR3 sequence (DNA): TGTGCCAGCAGCTCAATCCCGGGACCGACTAACTATGGCTACACCTTC.

CDR3 DNA: TGTGCCAGCAGCTTGGACCTCTTCTATGAGCAGTTCTTC. Amino acids: CASSLDLFYEQFF. The chain recombines TRBV5-5 with TRBJ2-1; D ambiguous. CDR3 length equals 13 residues. V lost 0 bases and J lost 8, with 9 bases in between. The germline gives CDR1 SGHKS, CDR2 YYEKEE (reference sequence). The full variable domain, in which reference TRBV5-5 and TRBJ2-1 provide the parts outside the CDR3, is DAGVTQSPTHLIKTRGQQVTLRCSPISGHKSVSWYQQVLGQGPQFIFQYYEKEERGRGNFPDRFSARQFPNYSSELNVNALLLGDSALYLCASSLDLFYEQFFGPGTRLTVL.

This clonotype was counted a few times. The rearrangement links TRBV27 to TRBJ2-1; D is undetermined. The CDR3 is made up of 13 amino acids. Looked up from germline, CDR1 is MNHEY and CDR2 is SMNVEV (reference sequence). V was trimmed by 4 bases and J by 9 bases, leaving 13 bases between them. As DNA, the CDR3 is TGTGCCAGCAGTTCCCTTTTAGTGACTGAGCAGTTCTTC. This gives the protein CASSSLLVTEQFF.

The chain joins TRBV27 to TRBJ2-4; 9 bases are a match to TRBD1. V shed 5 bases and J 7 bases; nucleotides not matched to a gene: 9. The CDR3 totals 15 residues. Per the germline V gene, CDR1 is MNHEY and CDR2 is SMNVEV (reference sequence). DNA of the CDR3: TGTGCCAGCAGTCACAGGACAGGGGTCGGTAACATTCAGTACTTC. Encoded protein: CASSHRTGVGNIQYF.

The chain uses TRBV2 and TRBJ2-1; TRBD1 matches 7 bases. The V and J ends lost 7 bases and 9 bases, in that order; junction bases with no gene match: 12. This CDR3 spans 14 amino acids. The V gene's germline CDR1 is SNHLY and CDR2 FYNNEI. The CDR3 DNA follows: TGTGCCAGCACTTTTTTTCAGGGGGAAGGTGAGCAGTTCTTC. Translating it yields CASTFFQGEGEQFF.

The sample holds a few counts of this clonotype. V usage is TRBV6-1 and J usage is TRBJ2-5; TRBD1 agrees at 9 bases. CDR3 length: 15 amino acids. The V and J ends lost 8 bases and 5 bases, in that order; junction bases with no gene match: 12. Germline V lookup: CDR1 MNHNS, CDR2 SASEGT. In DNA form, the CDR3 reads TGTGCCAGCTGGAGCCTACAGGGGGCTGGGGAGACCCAGTACTTC. It codes for CASWSLQGAGETQYF.

This clonotype was detected a few times. J is TRBJ1-4 and V is TRBV27, with D maybe TRBD1 (6 bases). V dropped 2 bases and J dropped 9 bases, with 7 bases sitting between them. In germline, CDR1 is MNHEY, CDR2 SMNVEV (reference sequence). The CDR3 is 12 amino acids. CDR3 DNA sequence: TGTGCCAGCAGTTTAGACAGGAAAAAACTGTTTTTT. Protein product: CASSLDRKKLFF.

The sample holds many counts of this clonotype. The chain couples TRBV7-8 to TRBJ2-7; D might be TRBD2 (5 bases). V was trimmed by 0 bases and J by 0 bases, leaving 9 bases between them. The germline CDR1 and CDR2 sequences are SGHVS and FQNEAQ. The CDR3 runs to 15 residues. CDR3: CASSLAGASSYEQYV. The DNA for the CDR3 is TGTGCCAGCAGCTTAGCGGGAGCAAGCTCCTACGAGCAGTACGTC.

This clonotype was counted ten times or more. This chain connects TRBV12-3 or TRBV12-4 to TRBJ2-7; the D gene is possibly TRBD1 (6 bases). This CDR3 has 15 amino acids. The ends were cut back, 2 bases at V and 2 bases at J, with 13 bases in the middle. DNA for the CDR3: TGTGCCAGCAGTTTATCCCCAGGGGTTCCCTACGAGCAGTACTTC. This encodes CASSLSPGVPYEQYF.

The chain uses TRBV12-3 or TRBV12-4 and TRBJ2-5; D assignment may be TRBD1 or TRBD2 (5 bases each). Trimming shortened V by 5 bases and J by 1 base, and 14 bases separated the two germline ends. The length of the CDR3 is 15 residues. CDR3 nucleotides: TGTGCCAGCAGTATCCCGGTGGGGACCCAAGAGACCCAGTACTTC. Translated: CASSIPVGTQETQYF.

The V call is TRBV28, the J call TRBJ2-5, with unresolved D. The germline V gene encodes CDR1 MDHEN and CDR2 SYDVKM. The germline V and J ends were trimmed by 6 bases and 2 bases, with 16 bases remaining between them. The CDR3 loop spans 15 amino acids. The CDR3 bases are TGTGCCAGCAGCTCCCCCCGACTGATACAAGAGACCCAGTACTTC. This sequence encodes CASSSPRLIQETQYF.

This clonotype showed up just a few times. The DNA of the CDR3 is TGTGTTACAGAAGCGGGAATCAACACCGGGGAGCTGTTTTTT. Encoded protein: CVTEAGINTGELFF. The chain employs TRBV2 and TRBJ2-2; 7 bases fit TRBD2. This CDR3 is built from 14 residues. Per germline, CDR1 SNHLY and CDR2 FYNNEI.

V is TRBV19 and J is TRBJ2-7; unclear D gene. CDR1 LNHDA and CDR2 SQIVND come from the germline V gene (reference sequence). The CDR3 is 14 residues long. The V end lost 5 bases, the J end lost 4 bases, and 15 bases lay between the germline ends. CDR3 bases: TGTGCCAGTAGTGCACGGCGGCAGCCGTACGAGCAGTACTTC. Its protein is CASSARRQPYEQYF.

This clonotype was recorded a few times. The chain recombines TRBV6-5 with TRBJ2-3, with D maybe TRBD2 (6 bases). The CDR3 totals 16 residues. The V gene's germline CDR1 is MNHEY and CDR2 SVGAGI. V was clipped by 0 bases and J by 2 bases, with 12 bases between them. The DNA of the CDR3 is TGTGCCAGCAGTTACTCACTAGCACCTCCCACAGATACGCAGTATTTT. It codes for CASSYSLAPPTDTQYF.